In this sample, the clone carrying this T cell receptor (beta chain) turned up once. Its antigen is currently unknown. Some clones are missing from TCRdb's copy, which holds only in-frame ones; the method was immunoSEQ multiplex PCR. The sample contains approximately 2,000,000 clones, around 93% of which appear only once. These data belong to a study of shared clonotypes between healthy human individuals. Study at large: Those who served as donors were a couple of women and three men between the ages of 18 and 49.

The V and J ends lost 2 bases and 8 bases, in that order; junction bases with no gene match: 9. The germline CDR1 and CDR2 sequences are MNHEY and SMNVEV (reference sequence). This CDR3 has 17 amino acids. Study observations and caveats: Rarefaction demonstrated incomplete sorted-subset sequencing despite large depth.

Naive CD8 cells, CD45RO-negative and positively selected for CCR7, excluded terminally differentiated effector memory CD45RA+ cells. Input material: naive CD8+ T cells from PBMCs. The clonotype originates from a young man in good health. Some clones in this sample may be carry-over from other donors' samples. This rearrangement joins TRBV27 to TRBJ2-1; 13 bases line up with TRBD2. For the CDR3, the DNA is TGTGCCAGCAGTTTACCTAGGACTAGCGGGAGAATAGATGAGCAGTTCTTC. Protein sequence: CASSLPRTSGRIDEQFF.